Sequencing of this T cell receptor (beta chain) was carried out in a study of response to subunit inactivated influenza vaccine. The V gene's germline CDR1 is MDHEN and CDR2 SYDVKM. Germline trimming cut 3 bases from V and 1 base from J; bases unmatched to any gene: 13. The CDR3 contains 19 residues. Whole-study results and caveats: Seasonal influenza vaccination, on each occasion, was suggested by the authors to recruit few new T cells.

TCRdb re-called the RT-PCR reads with MiXCR, one entry per CDR3 protein. The table records about 570,000 distinct CDR3 sequences, about 11% of them present only once. For this clonotype: The antigen is unknown.

These same data were also listed under a study on T cells expressing NK-cell markers. That study adds: TCR beta cDNA was made by 5'RACE template switching with UMIs. The authors derived TCR beta repertoires from sorted CD3+CD56+NKG2C+, CD3+CD56+NKG2C- and CD3+CD56-NKG2C+ T cells. Leadership of the CD3+CD56-NKG2C+ fraction also belonged to these clonotypes in four donors.

This sequence originates from a man in his forties or fifties who received an inactivated influenza vaccine. The specimen comprised PBMCs from blood, sampled on the day of vaccination. The J gene is TRBJ2-3, the V gene TRBV28, with 10 bases matching TRBD2. CDR3 DNA: TGTGCCAGCAGTTTCCTGATATCCCCCGGGACTAGCGGCACAGATACGCAGTATTTT. This translates into CASSFLISPGTSGTDTQYF. The full variable domain, with the rest looked up from reference TRBV28 and TRBJ2-3, is DVKVTQSSRYLVKRTGEKVFLECVQDMDHENMFWYRQDPGLGLRLIYFSYDVKMKEKGDIPEGYSVSREKKERFSLILESASTNQTSMYLCASSFLISPGTSGTDTQYFGPGTRLTVL.